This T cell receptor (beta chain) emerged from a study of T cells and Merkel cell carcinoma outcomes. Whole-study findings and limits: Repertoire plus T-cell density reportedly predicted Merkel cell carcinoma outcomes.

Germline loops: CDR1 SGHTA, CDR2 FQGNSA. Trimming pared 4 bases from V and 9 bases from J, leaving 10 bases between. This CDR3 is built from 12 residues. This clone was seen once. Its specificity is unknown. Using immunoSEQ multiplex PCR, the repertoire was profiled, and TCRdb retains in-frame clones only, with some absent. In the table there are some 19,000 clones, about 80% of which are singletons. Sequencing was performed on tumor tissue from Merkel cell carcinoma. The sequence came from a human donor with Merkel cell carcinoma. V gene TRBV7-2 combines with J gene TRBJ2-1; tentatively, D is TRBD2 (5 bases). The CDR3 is CASSYNSVEQFF. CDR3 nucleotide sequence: TGTGCCAGCAGCTACAATAGCGTTGAGCAGTTCTTC.